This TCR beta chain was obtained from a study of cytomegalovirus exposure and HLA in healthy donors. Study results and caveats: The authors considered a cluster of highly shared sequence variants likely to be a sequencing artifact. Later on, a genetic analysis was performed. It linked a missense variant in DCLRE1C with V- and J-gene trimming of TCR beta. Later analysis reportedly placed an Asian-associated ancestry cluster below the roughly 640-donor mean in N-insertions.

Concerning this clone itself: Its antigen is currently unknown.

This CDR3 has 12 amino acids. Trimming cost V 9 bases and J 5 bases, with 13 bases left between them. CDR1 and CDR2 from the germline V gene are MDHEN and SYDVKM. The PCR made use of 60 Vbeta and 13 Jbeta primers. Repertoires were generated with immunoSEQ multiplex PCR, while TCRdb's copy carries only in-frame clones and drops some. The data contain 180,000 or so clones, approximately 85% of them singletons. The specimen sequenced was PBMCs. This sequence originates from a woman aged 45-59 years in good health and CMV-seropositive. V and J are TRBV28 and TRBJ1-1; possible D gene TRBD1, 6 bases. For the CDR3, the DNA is TGTGCCAGTTCCCTCAGGGGAACTGAAGCTTTCTTT. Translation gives CASSLRGTEAFF.